This passage covers 25 T cell receptor beta chains from one sample sequenced in a study of shared clonotypes between healthy human individuals. Some clones are missing from TCRdb's copy, which holds only in-frame ones; the method was immunoSEQ multiplex PCR. Of 2,500,000 or so clones detected, about 92% appear once; the ten largest clones hold 0.11% to 0.15%. Sample: naive CD4+ T cells sorted from blood. Subset given: CD45RA+ positively selected. The origin of the receptors is a man aged 18 to 30 in good health.

J is TRBJ1-4 and V is TRBV5-1; tentatively, D is TRBD1 (5 bases). The germline V gene has CDR1 SGHRS and CDR2 YFSETQ. V lost 0 bases and J 4 bases, leaving 10 bases between the germline ends. CDR3 length equals 15 residues. The CDR3 coding sequence is TGCGCCAGCAGCTTGGCCGCCAGGGTTAATGAAAAACTGTTTTTT. Residues: CASSLAARVNEKLFF.

V is TRBV11-2 and J is TRBJ2-5; 9 bases agree with TRBD2. CDR3 length: 16 residues. The germline gives CDR1 SGHAT, CDR2 FQNNGV. Trimming removed 5 bases from V and 4 bases from J; junction bases left unmatched: 11. The CDR3: CASSPRVTSGAETQYF. The DNA of the CDR3 is TGTGCCAGCAGCCCACGTGTGACTAGCGGCGCAGAGACCCAGTACTTC.

This chain links TRBV19 with TRBJ2-5; TRBD2 matches at 9 bases. Germline V gives CDR1 LNHDA, CDR2 SQIVND (reference sequence). Trimming at V came to 5 bases and at J to 3 bases, leaving 10 bases not matched to a gene. This CDR3 contains 16 residues. The CDR3 spells CASSPRLTSGEETQYF. CDR3 in DNA: TGTGCCAGTAGTCCCCGCTTGACTAGCGGCGAAGAGACCCAGTACTTC.

Here the CDR3 DNA reads TGTGCCAGCAGCTTAGGGGGGCCGGGAGATACGCAGTATTTT. Its protein product is CASSLGGPGDTQYF. The chain uses TRBV7-9 and TRBJ2-3; D might be TRBD1 (6 bases). This CDR3 comprises 14 residues. V shed 1 base and J shed 5 bases, with 10 bases lying between them. Germline V gene sequence: CDR1 SEHNR, CDR2 FQNEAQ (reference sequence).

The gene calls are TRBV7-2 and TRBJ2-7, with 7 bases fitting TRBD2. Germline V gives CDR1 SGHTA, CDR2 FQGNSA. The CDR3 loop spans 17 amino acids. After removal of 2 bases from V and 0 bases from J, the junction contained 10 bases not matched to a gene. CDR3 nucleotides: TGTGCCAGCAGCTTAAGGGGTGCGGGGGTCCTCTCCTACGAGCAGTACTTC. This sequence encodes CASSLRGAGVLSYEQYF. Full variable domain (missing parts from reference TRBV7-2 and TRBJ2-7): GAGVSQSPSNKVTEKGKDVELRCDPISGHTALYWYRQSLGQGLEFLIYFQGNSAPDKSGLPSDRFSAERTGGSVSTLTIQRTQQEDSAVYLCASSLRGAGVLSYEQYFGPGTRLTVT.

The DNA for the CDR3 is TGTGCCAGCAATCCGGACGGGGGAGTCGAGCAGTTCTTC. It is translated as CASNPDGGVEQFF. The J gene is TRBJ2-1, the V gene TRBV5-4, with a weak D call TRBD2 (6 bases). The CDR3 sequence is 13 residues long. Per the germline V gene, CDR1 is SGHNT and CDR2 is YYREEE (reference sequence). The V gene lost 6 bases and the J gene lost 10 bases, with 17 bases spanning the gap. The full variable domain, in which reference TRBV5-4 and TRBJ2-1 provide the parts outside the CDR3, is ETGVTQSPTHLIKTRGQQVTLRCSSQSGHNTVSWYQQALGQGPQFIFQYYREEENGRGNFPPRFSGLQFPNYSSELNVNALELDDSALYLCASNPDGGVEQFFGPGTRLTVL.

The chain has TRBV27 and TRBJ2-1, with 7 bases aligning to TRBD2. The CDR3 spans 15 residues. The ends lost 5 bases at V and 0 bases at J; junction bases unmatched: 4. Per germline, CDR1 MNHEY and CDR2 SMNVEV (reference sequence). Written as DNA, the CDR3 is TGTGCCAGCAGTCCTAGCGGAGGCTCCTACAATGAGCAGTTCTTC. The encoded protein is CASSPSGGSYNEQFF.

The chain is built from TRBV29-1 and TRBJ2-7; 10 bases match TRBD2. The CDR3 sequence is 13 residues long. CDR1 and CDR2 (germline): SQVTM, ANQGSEA. The junction had 4 bases not matched to a gene; V was cut back by 2 bases and J by 6 bases. CDR3 sequence: CSVESQRGGEQYF. CDR3 nucleotide sequence: TGCAGCGTTGAATCGCAGCGGGGGGGCGAGCAGTACTTC.

The chain couples TRBV19 to TRBJ2-3; TRBD1 or TRBD2 may be the D gene (6 bases each). The CDR3 runs to 13 residues. Germline CDR1 LNHDA, CDR2 SQIVND (reference sequence). The V gene lost 5 bases and the J gene lost 6 bases, with 12 bases spanning the gap. The CDR3 DNA reads TGTGCCAGTAGTTGGGGGGCCAAGGATACGCAGTATTTT. This gives the protein CASSWGAKDTQYF.

CDR3 sequence reads: CASSSEVWGWTQYF. CDR3 nucleotides: TGTGCCAGCAGCTCTGAGGTCTGGGGTTGGACCCAGTACTTC. V and J are TRBV7-2 and TRBJ2-5; the D is unclear. The CDR3 is made up of 14 amino acids. Per the germline V gene, CDR1 is SGHTA and CDR2 is FQGNSA. V lost 4 bases and J lost 7, with 16 bases in between.

This chain uses TRBV5-6 with TRBJ1-5; D is possibly TRBD1 (5 bases). Trimming removed 1 base at V and 4 bases at J, with 15 bases between. Germline V lookup: CDR1 SGHDT, CDR2 YYEEEE. The CDR3 is 16 amino acids. CDR3 sequence: CASSLYLGAGNQPQHF. The CDR3 coding sequence is TGTGCCAGCAGCTTGTATCTCGGGGCAGGGAATCAGCCCCAGCATTTT.

With regard to this clone: Additional DNA sequences in this sample encode the identical CDR3. The chain uses TRBV9 and TRBJ2-2; the D is unclear. V lost 0 bases to trimming and J lost 2 bases, with 5 bases between them. The germline V gene encodes CDR1 SGDLS and CDR2 YYNGEE. The CDR3 spans 14 residues. CDR3 amino acids: CASSVALNTGELFF. The CDR3 coding sequence is TGTGCCAGCAGCGTAGCCCTAAACACCGGGGAGCTGTTTTTT.

Turning to this clone: Other DNA sequences in this sample translate to the same CDR3. The chain uses TRBV6-5 and TRBJ1-3; D remains unclear. Trimming shortened V by 0 bases and J by 0 bases, and 3 bases separated the two germline ends. Germline V gives CDR1 MNHEY, CDR2 SVGAGI. This CDR3 contains 14 residues. In nucleotides, the CDR3 is TGTGCCAGCAGTTACTCGGCCTCTGGAAACACCATATATTTT. Translation gives CASSYSASGNTIYF.

The chain combines TRBV11-2 with TRBJ2-3; TRBD2 aligns across 13 bases. Germline V CDR1 and CDR2: SGHAT, FQNNGV. The junction had 4 bases not matched to a gene; V was cut back by 2 bases and J by 5 bases. The CDR3 is made up of 16 amino acids. The CDR3 spells CASSLSGLAGVDTQYF. In DNA, the CDR3 is TGTGCCAGCAGCTTATCTGGACTAGCGGGGGTAGATACGCAGTATTTT.

As regards this clone: The same CDR3 is also encoded by other DNA sequences in this sample. V is TRBV6-1 and J is TRBJ2-3, with 12 bases aligning to TRBD2. CDR3 size: 14 residues. The ends lost 6 bases at V and 6 bases at J; junction bases unmatched: 4. CDR1 MNHNS and CDR2 SASEGT come from the germline V gene. The CDR3 here is CASRRLAGGDTQYF. CDR3 nucleotide sequence: TGTGCCAGCAGGCGGCTAGCGGGGGGGGATACGCAGTATTTT.

The chain links TRBV10-3 to TRBJ2-7; 8 bases agree with TRBD1. This CDR3 is 13 amino acids long. The germline CDR1 and CDR2 sequences are ENHRY and SYGVKD. V shed 6 bases and J 0 bases; nucleotides not matched to a gene: 1. The CDR3 loop reads CAISRGLSYEQYF. The CDR3, as DNA: TGTGCCATCAGCAGGGGGCTCTCCTACGAGCAGTACTTC.

This chain links TRBV4-1 with TRBJ2-3; possible D gene TRBD2, 5 bases. CDR1 MGHRA and CDR2 YSYEKL come from the germline V gene. V lost 3 bases and J lost 5, with 21 bases in between. The CDR3 has 17 amino acids. This CDR3 is CASSQNLAQIPRDTQYF. The CDR3 nucleotides read TGCGCCAGCAGCCAGAATCTAGCTCAAATCCCCCGAGATACGCAGTATTTT.

The V gene is TRBV2, the J gene TRBJ2-7; D might be TRBD2 (5 bases). CDR1 is SNHLY, CDR2 FYNNEI, per germline. Between the trimmed V and J ends, which lost 7 bases and 4 bases, there was a span of 26 bases. The CDR3 has 17 amino acids. The CDR3 DNA reads as TGTGCCAGCAAGAGGGCAGCCGAGATGATGTATCTTTACGAGCAGTACTTC. Translated: CASKRAAEMMYLYEQYF. Full variable domain (outside the CDR3, taken from reference TRBV2 and TRBJ2-7): EPEVTQTPSHQVTQMGQEVILRCVPISNHLYFYWYRQILGQKVEFLVSFYNNEISEKSEIFDDQFSVERPDGSNFTLKIRSTKLEDSAMYFCASKRAAEMMYLYEQYFGPGTRLTVT.

The gene calls are TRBV9 and TRBJ2-3; 7 nucleotides agree with TRBD2. This CDR3 is 16 amino acids long. J lost 2 bases, V lost 4 bases, and 10 bases had no gene match. Germline V gene sequence: CDR1 SGDLS, CDR2 YYNGEE. This CDR3 is CASSKMAGAYTDTQYF. The CDR3 DNA follows: TGTGCCAGCAGCAAGATGGCGGGAGCATACACAGATACGCAGTATTTT.

The V gene is TRBV6-1, the J gene TRBJ1-6; D is uncertain. CDR1 MNHNS and CDR2 SASEGT come from the germline V gene. This CDR3 contains 13 residues. V was trimmed by 6 bases and J by 6 bases, leaving 9 bases between them. The chain's CDR3 is CASRTSLNSPLHF. The CDR3 DNA reads TGTGCCAGCAGGACCTCCCTTAATTCACCCCTCCACTTT.

The genes are TRBV4-1 and TRBJ2-5; weak D call: TRBD2 (6 bases). Per the germline V gene, CDR1 is MGHRA and CDR2 is YSYEKL. With 4 bases removed from V and 4 bases from J, the gap between germline ends came to 13 bases. The CDR3 runs to 14 residues. The CDR3 nucleotides read TGCGCCAGCAGCCCCTCGGGAGCGGGAGAGACCCAGTACTTC. It yields the protein CASSPSGAGETQYF.

The chain links TRBV5-4 to TRBJ2-7, with D possibly TRBD1 on 6 matching bases. The V gene's germline CDR1 is SGHNT and CDR2 YYREEE (reference sequence). The CDR3 totals 13 residues. Trimming pared 4 bases from V and 3 bases from J, leaving 11 bases between. The CDR3 here is CASSRDNNYEQYF. CDR3 DNA: TGTGCCAGCAGCCGGGACAACAACTACGAGCAGTACTTC.

V and J are TRBV18 and TRBJ1-2; TRBD1 matches at 7 bases. This CDR3 contains 15 residues. CDR1 and CDR2 (germline): KGHSH, LQKENI. The ends lost 2 bases at V and 3 bases at J; junction bases unmatched: 6. The CDR3 coding sequence is TGTGCCAGCTCACCAGGTAAAGGGGGCGACTATGGCTACACCTTC. Protein product: CASSPGKGGDYGYTF.

The chain is built from TRBV6-5 and TRBJ1-3; 9 nucleotides align to TRBD1. CDR1 and CDR2 from the germline V gene are MNHEY and SVGAGI. The CDR3 sequence is 15 residues long. The trim removed 7 bases at V and 3 bases at J, leaving 7 bases unmatched. This CDR3 is CASTLTGGSGNTIYF. The CDR3 DNA follows: TGTGCCAGCACCCTCACAGGGGGCAGTGGAAACACCATATATTTT.

This chain uses TRBV5-4 with TRBJ2-2; the match to TRBD2 covers 7 bases. There are 16 residues in the CDR3. Germline V lookup: CDR1 SGHNT, CDR2 YYREEE (reference sequence). Trimming removed 6 bases from V and 0 bases from J; junction bases left unmatched: 8. The CDR3 sequence is CASIPGAGTNTGELFF. CDR3 DNA: TGTGCCAGCATCCCTGGAGCGGGGACGAACACCGGGGAGCTGTTTTTT.